This TCR beta chain was observed in a study of shared clonotypes between healthy human individuals. Notes on the study in general: Having only a few donors restricted how much genetic and exposure-history diversity was captured.

As regards this clone: Its matching antigen is unknown.

Using around 200 ng DNA, some 30,000 T cell genomes, the sorted-subset replicate PCRs were run. Original analysis: With immunoSEQ giving junction-only sequences and no quality scores, filtering differed. The assay was immunoSEQ multiplex PCR, and TCRdb's table has in-frame clones only and misses some. The D gene and trimming were derived from the DNA, and the V and J assignments and clone size from that table. The sample shows approximately 640,000 clones, 90% of them seen only once. Sequenced material: memory CD8+ T cells from PBMCs. Stated subset: CD45RO+ cells pooled with CCR7-negative TemRA cells. The TCR sequence derives from a man between 18 and 35 years old in good health. Some clones in this sample may be carry-over from other donors' samples.

CDR3 sequence (DNA): TGTGCCAGCAGTCCGCGGGGTCAGCCCCAGCATTTT. It specifies CASSPRGQPQHF. The rearrangement uses TRBV27 and TRBJ1-5; no clear D. Germline lookup yields CDR1 MNHEY and CDR2 SMNVEV (reference sequence). This CDR3 region has 12 residues. V lost 5 bases, J lost 6 bases, and 8 bases lay in between.